These 20 T cell receptor beta chains share one sample of origin, sequenced in a study of T cells after posttransplantation cyclophosphamide. A marrow graft followed busulfan-fludarabine conditioning, with cyclophosphamide on days +3 and +4. Repertoires were generated with immunoSEQ multiplex PCR, while TCRdb's copy carries only in-frame clones and drops some. This sample includes around 12,000 clones with no singletons; its ten biggest clones take up roughly 27%. The specimen was PBMCs, collected after allogeneic stem cell transplant with posttransplant cyclophosphamide. The receptors come from a female patient aged 35 to 55 who received an allogeneic stem cell transplant from a related donor, was CMV-positive, and had acute GVHD only. The graft donor may have given rise to some T cells.

The chain links TRBV5-1 to TRBJ2-3; D possibly corresponds to TRBD2 (6 bases). Trimming left V 4 bases short and J 1 base short, with 16 bases between. The CDR3 length is 16 residues. The germline CDR1 and CDR2 sequences are SGHRS and YFSETQ. The CDR3 spells CASSAPSVPGTDTQYF. CDR3 in DNA: TGCGCCAGCAGCGCCCCTAGCGTCCCTGGCACAGATACGCAGTATTTT.

This clone has a count of ten or more. The same CDR3 arises from other DNA sequences in this sample as well. This sequence joins TRBV19 and TRBJ2-7; 9 bases match TRBD1. The ends lost 4 bases at V and 1 base at J; junction bases unmatched: 5. This CDR3 is built from 15 residues. Germline V CDR1 and CDR2: LNHDA, SQIVND (reference sequence). The CDR3 bases are TGTGCCAGTAGTACCGGACAGGGGTTGTCCTACGAGCAGTACTTC. Translating it yields CASSTGQGLSYEQYF.

In this sample, this clone turned up a few times. The rearrangement joins TRBV7-9 to TRBJ2-5; 7 bases match TRBD1. Near its end, the DNA agrees better with TRBJ2-7, so the J call may be wrong. Germline loops: CDR1 SEHNR, CDR2 FQNEAQ (reference sequence). This CDR3 contains 15 residues. For the CDR3, the DNA is TGTGCCAGCAGCTTAGAAGGGGGCGGATCCTACGAGCAGTACTTC. Translation: CASSLEGGGSYEQYF.

This clone came up many times. V usage is TRBV5-4 and J usage is TRBJ2-7; 9 nucleotides agree with TRBD2. The CDR3 has 15 residues. Germline CDR1 reads SGHNT; CDR2 reads YYREEE (reference sequence). The trim removed 3 bases at V and 4 bases at J, leaving 8 bases unmatched. This chain's CDR3 is CASSSSGLAVYEQYF. The CDR3 coding sequence is TGTGCCAGCAGCTCCTCGGGACTAGCTGTTTACGAGCAGTACTTC.

The table lists this clone with many counts. The chain carries TRBV19 and TRBJ2-2, with 9 bases lining up with TRBD1. Germline CDR1 is LNHDA and CDR2 is SQIVND (reference sequence). Losses at the gene ends were 11 bases for V and 6 bases for J; bases not matched to a gene: 1. This CDR3 has 11 residues. The CDR3 DNA sequence: TGTGCCGGACAGGGGTCCGGGGAGCTGTTTTTT. Translation: CAGQGSGELFF.

This clone was detected many times. This sequence joins TRBV7-2 and TRBJ2-3; D is perhaps TRBD1 (6 bases). The CDR3 runs to 15 residues. Germline V CDR1 and CDR2: SGHTA, FQGNSA. Trimming pared 1 base from V and 1 base from J, leaving 9 bases between. The CDR3: CASSLGGGGTDTQYF. The CDR3 region has the DNA TGTGCCAGCAGCTTAGGTGGGGGCGGCACAGATACGCAGTATTTT.

This clone was found many times. This chain links TRBV9 with TRBJ1-3; 7 nucleotides align to TRBD1. This CDR3 comprises 15 residues. Germline V gene lookup returns CDR1 SGDLS and CDR2 YYNGEE. V was clipped by 5 bases and J by 0 bases; unmatched bases: 5. CDR3 nucleotide sequence: TGTGCCAGCAGTGGGACAGCTGTCTCTGGAAACACCATATATTTT. It codes for CASSGTAVSGNTIYF. Full variable domain (missing parts from reference TRBV9 and TRBJ1-3): DSGVTQTPKHLITATGQRVTLRCSPRSGDLSVYWYQQSLDQGLQFLIQYYNGEERAKGNILERFSAQQFPDLHSELNLSSLELGDSALYFCASSGTAVSGNTIYFGEGSWLTVV.

This clone was seen at least ten times. The chain recombines TRBV5-1 with TRBJ2-5, with TRBD2 identical over 7 bases. This CDR3 has 14 amino acids. Germline-derived CDR1 and CDR2 are SGHRS and YFSETQ. V shed 0 bases, J shed 1 base, and the junction held 0 bases outside the gene matches. CDR3 amino acids: CASSLASGQETQYF. CDR3 DNA sequence: TGCGCCAGCAGCTTGGCTAGCGGCCAAGAGACCCAGTACTTC.

This chain uses TRBV7-8 with TRBJ2-6; 7 bases map to TRBD2. CDR1 is SGHVS and CDR2 is FQNEAQ in the germline V gene. The V segment lost 3 bases and the J segment 0 bases; nucleotides outside the gene matches: 14. This CDR3 region has 20 residues. In DNA, the CDR3 is TGTGCCAGCAGCTTGGACGGTGGGGGGGGTACCCTCTCTGGGGCCAACGTCCTGACTTTC. Amino acids: CASSLDGGGGTLSGANVLTF.

The sample holds many counts of this clone. The V gene is TRBV2, the J gene TRBJ2-7; D is possibly TRBD1 (5 bases). V was pared by 7 bases and J by 0 bases, with 13 bases between. The germline CDR1 and CDR2 sequences are SNHLY and FYNNEI. This CDR3 comprises 14 residues. Here the CDR3 reads CASKSQASSYEQYF. The CDR3 nucleotides are TGTGCCAGCAAGTCACAGGCTTCCTCCTACGAGCAGTACTTC.

This clone showed up many times. The chain has TRBV11-2 and TRBJ1-1; D not certain. CDR3 length equals 14 residues. V was shortened by 5 bases and J by 3 bases, with 13 bases between the two germline ends. In germline, CDR1 is SGHAT, CDR2 FQNNGV. CDR3 region: CASSPQDGYTEAFF. The CDR3 DNA sequence: TGTGCCAGCAGCCCCCAAGACGGGTACACTGAAGCTTTCTTT.

This clone came up many times. The rearrangement uses TRBV5-1 and TRBJ2-7, with 7 positions matching TRBD2. The V and J ends lost 0 bases and 9 bases, in that order; junction bases with no gene match: 9. Germline V gene lookup returns CDR1 SGHRS and CDR2 YFSETQ. This CDR3 spans 14 amino acids. Here the CDR3 DNA reads TGCGCCAGCAGCTTGGGACTAGCTGGACTCTGGCAGTACTTC. As protein: CASSLGLAGLWQYF.

In its sample, this clone was seen many times. This chain links TRBV29-1 with TRBJ2-7; D unresolved. Trimming removed 7 bases from V and 3 bases from J, with 13 bases in between. This CDR3 region has 12 residues. Per the germline V gene, CDR1 is SQVTM and CDR2 is ANQGSEA. CDR3 region: CSARTLSYEQYF. CDR3 nucleotides: TGCAGCGCTAGAACCCTTAGCTACGAGCAGTACTTC.

This clone was seen at least ten times. The chain uses TRBV9 and TRBJ2-5; D is perhaps TRBD1 (6 bases). The V gene lost 2 bases and the J gene lost 5 bases, with 13 bases spanning the gap. The germline V gene encodes CDR1 SGDLS and CDR2 YYNGEE. The CDR3 is 14 residues long. The CDR3 region has the DNA TGTGCCAGCAGCGTGGACAGCTTTTGGGAGACCCAGTACTTC. Translation gives CASSVDSFWETQYF.

This clone was recorded many times. The chain combines TRBV11-2 with TRBJ2-7, with TRBD1 matching over 9 bases. Germline V gene sequence: CDR1 SGHAT, CDR2 FQNNGV. V trimming: 4 bases; J trimming: 4 bases; junction bases outside the gene matches: 8. CDR3 length: 15 amino acids. CDR3 DNA sequence: TGTGCCAGCAGCTCGCCGGACAGGGGTGTTTACGAGCAGTACTTC. This sequence encodes CASSSPDRGVYEQYF.

The table lists this clone with many counts. V is TRBV5-8 and J is TRBJ2-7; D ambiguous. Germline CDR1 is SGHTS and CDR2 is YDEGEE. V gave up 1 base and J gave up 4 bases, with 6 bases separating them. This CDR3 contains 12 residues. The CDR3 DNA sequence: TGTGCCAGCAGCTTGACGAGATACGAGCAGTACTTC. Its translation is CASSLTRYEQYF.

Many counts were recorded for this clone. J is TRBJ1-6 and V is TRBV11-2; 7 nucleotides agree with TRBD1. Germline V gene data show CDR1 as SGHAT and CDR2 as FQNNGV. The CDR3 runs 19 residues. With V trimmed by 3 bases and J by 3 bases, 14 bases remained unmatched. CDR3: CASSLSGREGAVYNSPLHF. Here the CDR3 DNA reads TGTGCCAGCAGCTTGAGTGGACGTGAGGGGGCCGTCTATAATTCACCCCTCCACTTT.

Ten or more counts support this clone. V gene TRBV10-1 combines with J gene TRBJ1-2; D perhaps matches TRBD1 (5 bases). Trimming took off 5 bases at V and 2 bases at J, with 9 bases between the two ends. The CDR3 has 13 amino acids. Germline assignment: CDR1 WNHNN and CDR2 SYGVQD (reference sequence). DNA for the CDR3: TGCGCCAGCAGTCCGACAGCGAACTATGGCTACACCTTC. Translation gives CASSPTANYGYTF.

This clone was counted at least ten times. V and J are TRBV2 and TRBJ1-5, with TRBD1 matching 11 bases. CDR3 length: 15 residues. CDR1 and CDR2 (germline): SNHLY, FYNNEI. V shed 6 bases, J shed 7 bases, and the junction held 8 bases outside the gene matches. CDR3 in amino acids: CASSPGQGAGQPQHF. The CDR3 DNA reads TGTGCCAGCAGCCCTGGACAGGGGGCTGGACAGCCCCAGCATTTT. Drawing the rest from reference TRBV2 and TRBJ1-5, the complete variable domain is EPEVTQTPSHQVTQMGQEVILRCVPISNHLYFYWYRQILGQKVEFLVSFYNNEISEKSEIFDDQFSVERPDGSNFTLKIRSTKLEDSAMYFCASSPGQGAGQPQHFGDGTRLSIL.

This clone was found many times. The genes are TRBV9 and TRBJ2-7; 15 bases are shared with TRBD2. The CDR3 loop spans 17 amino acids. Germline V gives CDR1 SGDLS, CDR2 YYNGEE. The junction had 7 bases not matched to a gene; V was cut back by 4 bases and J by 2 bases. The CDR3 DNA reads TGTGCCAGCAGCCCCGGACTAGCGGGGGGGACCCCCTACGAGCAGTACTTC. Protein product: CASSPGLAGGTPYEQYF. The entire variable domain, with the rest obtained from reference TRBV9 and TRBJ2-7, is as follows: DSGVTQTPKHLITATGQRVTLRCSPRSGDLSVYWYQQSLDQGLQFLIQYYNGEERAKGNILERFSAQQFPDLHSELNLSSLELGDSALYFCASSPGLAGGTPYEQYFGPGTRLTVT.